Shown below are 16 T cell receptor beta chains from a single sample sequenced in a study of T cell repertoires in cytomegalovirus infection. TCRdb analysed the reads with MiXCR anew, one entry per CDR3 protein. Of about 740,000 distinct CDR3 sequences in the sample, roughly a third are singletons; the top ten hold more than 2.5%. The specimen was PBMCs. These receptors all stem from a human donor in good health (CMV status not recorded). Some clones in this sample may be carry-over from other donors' samples.

The sample holds a few counts of this clonotype. This CDR3 is CASSYLTGEGIEAFF. CDR3 nucleotide sequence: TGTGCCAGCAGTTACCTGACAGGGGAAGGTATTGAAGCTTTCTTT. V usage is TRBV6-5 and J usage is TRBJ1-1; TRBD1 matches at 8 bases. Germline V lookup: CDR1 MNHEY, CDR2 SVGAGI. V shed 2 bases, J shed 7 bases, and the junction held 9 bases outside the gene matches. This CDR3 is built from 15 residues.

The chain uses TRBV5-4 and TRBJ1-2, with 7 positions matching TRBD1. The CDR3 spans 14 residues. Germline CDR1 reads SGHNT; CDR2 reads YYREEE (reference sequence). The V gene end was trimmed by 0 bases and the J gene end by 4 bases; junction bases not matched to a gene: 3. DNA for the CDR3: TGTGCCAGCAGCTTGGGGACAGGACTCTATGGCTACACCTTC. This translates into CASSLGTGLYGYTF.

This sequence joins TRBV7-3 and TRBJ1-1; TRBD1 aligns across 7 bases. V lost 2 bases and J lost 0; bases outside the gene matches: 3. CDR1 is SGHTA, CDR2 FQGTGA, per germline. CDR3 length equals 15 residues. The CDR3 loop is CASSLLGQMNTEAFF. CDR3 sequence (DNA): TGTGCCAGCAGCTTATTGGGACAGATGAACACTGAAGCTTTCTTT. The variable domain in full, with the rest retrieved from reference TRBV7-3 and TRBJ1-1, is GAGVSQTPSNKVTEKGKYVELRCDPISGHTALYWYRQSLGQGPEFLIYFQGTGAADDSGLPNDRFFAVRPEGSVSTLKIQRTERGDSAVYLCASSLLGQMNTEAFFGQGTRLTVV.

The V and J genes are TRBV14 and TRBJ1-1; 7 nucleotides line up with TRBD1. The junction had 3 bases not matched to a gene; V was cut back by 2 bases and J by 0 bases. From germline, CDR1 is SGHDN and CDR2 FVKESK. The CDR3 contains 15 residues. The CDR3 bases are TGTGCCAGCAGCCAACCCGGGACAGTGAACACTGAAGCTTTCTTT. As protein: CASSQPGTVNTEAFF.

This chain links TRBV28 with TRBJ1-2; the D gene is possibly TRBD1 (5 bases). This CDR3 is built from 16 residues. Trimming stripped 2 bases from V and 4 bases from J, with 17 bases between. Germline CDR1 is MDHEN and CDR2 is SYDVKM. Here the CDR3 DNA reads TGTGCCAGCAGTTTACCCTCCAGGGTGCCTTCCTATGGCTACACCTTC. This gives the protein CASSLPSRVPSYGYTF.

V and J are TRBV7-6 and TRBJ2-7; 11 bases are a match to TRBD1. V gave up 1 base and J gave up 2 bases; unmatched junction bases: 4. Germline values: CDR1 SGHVS, CDR2 FNYEAQ. The CDR3 has 16 residues. This chain's CDR3 is CASSLGWDRGAYEQYF. For the CDR3, the DNA is TGTGCCAGCAGCTTAGGTTGGGACAGGGGGGCCTACGAGCAGTACTTC.

The genes are TRBV28 and TRBJ2-3; tentatively, D is TRBD2 (6 bases). The CDR3 is made up of 14 amino acids. Germline V CDR1 and CDR2: MDHEN, SYDVKM. Trimming stripped 1 base from V and 4 bases from J, with 9 bases between. The CDR3 region is CASSLFPGADTQYF. The CDR3 DNA sequence: TGTGCCAGCAGTTTATTTCCGGGAGCAGATACGCAGTATTTT.

The V and J genes are TRBV6-2 or TRBV6-3 and TRBJ1-2; D unclear. V was shortened by 2 bases and J by 9 bases, with 16 bases between the two germline ends. Germline V gene sequence: CDR1 MNHEY, CDR2 SVGEGT. CDR3 size: 14 residues. CDR3 region: CASSYRRDGWSYTF. Written as DNA, the CDR3 is TGTGCCAGCAGTTACCGAAGGGATGGATGGAGCTACACCTTC.

This clonotype was counted a few times. The chain is built from TRBV20-1 and TRBJ2-7; a weak D match, TRBD2 (6 bases). The CDR3 length is 13 residues. Germline V CDR1 and CDR2: DFQATT, SNEGSKA (reference sequence). V was shortened by 0 bases and J by 4 bases, with 10 bases between the two germline ends. The CDR3 coding sequence is TGCAGTGCTAGAGATCACCGGGAGTACGAGCAGTACTTC. This translates into CSARDHREYEQYF.

Comment on this clonotype: An end of the junction does not agree with germline; a read error may underlie this. This chain joins TRBV6-1 and TRBJ1-6; 12 nucleotides align to TRBD1. The CDR3 length is 15 residues. Germline V CDR1 and CDR2: MNHNS, SASEGT. CDR3 residues: CSSSETGGTGGTLHF. The CDR3, as DNA: TGTTCCAGCAGTGAAACGGGGGGGACAGGGGGCACCCTCCACTTT.

This clonotype was recorded at least ten times. This chain joins TRBV7-2 and TRBJ1-6, with 7 bases matching TRBD1. This CDR3 is 15 amino acids long. Germline V lookup: CDR1 SGHTA, CDR2 FQGNSA. Losses at the gene ends were 3 bases for V and 4 bases for J; bases not matched to a gene: 3. The chain's CDR3 is CASSLDRSYNSPLHF. CDR3 in DNA: TGTGCCAGCAGCTTGGACAGGTCTTATAATTCACCCCTCCACTTT. The full variable domain, with the rest looked up from reference TRBV7-2 and TRBJ1-6, is GAGVSQSPSNKVTEKGKDVELRCDPISGHTALYWYRQSLGQGLEFLIYFQGNSAPDKSGLPSDRFSAERTGGSVSTLTIQRTQQEDSAVYLCASSLDRSYNSPLHFGNGTRLTVT.

The chain combines TRBV29-1 with TRBJ2-5, with a weak D call TRBD2 (5 bases). CDR1 SQVTM and CDR2 ANQGSEA come from the germline V gene. Trimming pared 2 bases from V and 2 bases from J, leaving 6 bases between. This CDR3 has 12 amino acids. Here the CDR3 reads CSVERTQETQYF. Here the CDR3 DNA reads TGCAGCGTTGAAAGGACTCAAGAGACCCAGTACTTC.

This clonotype has more than one count but fewer than ten. DNA of the CDR3: TGTGCCAGCAGTCAGGACCGGGCACCTGTCTATGGCTACACCTTC. Its protein product is CASSQDRAPVYGYTF. The chain carries TRBV7-9 and TRBJ1-2; unclear D gene. Per germline, CDR1 SEHNR and CDR2 FQNEAQ (reference sequence). Between the trimmed V and J ends, which lost 6 bases and 4 bases, there was a span of 18 bases. CDR3 size: 15 residues.

This clonotype was seen a handful of times. V usage is TRBV20-1 and J usage is TRBJ1-1; TRBD1 matches 10 bases. Germline V lookup: CDR1 DFQATT, CDR2 SNEGSKA (reference sequence). The CDR3 runs to 12 residues. CDR3 DNA sequence: TGCAGGACAGGGGGCTCGGTCACTGAAGCTTTCTTT. This codes for CRTGGSVTEAFF.

This clonotype turned up a few times. The CDR3 DNA sequence: TGCAGTGCTACAATAATCGGACAGGGGCTTAGCAATCAGCCCCAGCATTTT. Encoded protein: CSATIIGQGLSNQPQHF. The chain combines TRBV20-1 with TRBJ1-5; 9 bases align to TRBD1. Germline V lookup: CDR1 DFQATT, CDR2 SNEGSKA (reference sequence). V shed 4 bases, J shed 0 bases, and the junction held 10 bases outside the gene matches. The CDR3 covers 17 residues.

Details on this clonotype: Given a much more abundant clone one base away, this may be a read error. This is likely a read error, given that the CDR3 carries no conserved phenylalanine or tryptophan at its end. The DNA is omitted, as the CDR3 cannot be located on it reliably, and the CDR3 follows TCRdb's listing. The V gene is TRBV7-8, the J gene TRBJ1-2; the D call in the table, TRBD1, was not verified against the DNA. Germline lookup yields CDR1 SGHVS and CDR2 FQNEAQ. The CDR3 sequence runs 18 residues, both termini included. The CDR3 is CASSLEKGAGTAVIRYTL.